Listed below are T cell receptor beta chains from one sample, sequenced in a study of cytomegalovirus exposure and HLA in healthy donors. Assay used: immunoSEQ multiplex PCR; TCRdb lists only in-frame clones, some missing. The sample has fewer than 200,000 clones; roughly 80% are singletons. The sequenced sample was PBMCs. The receptors were sampled from a woman aged 18-29 years in good health and CMV-seronegative. Both conserved end residues are part of each CDR3. D genes are given only for firm matches. Clone size is shown for a subset of rows, as once, few, many or a class of expanded clone.

.,TRBD1,TRBJ1-1,TRBV6-1,TGTGCCACCCTCGGACAGGGGGGAAACACTGAAGCTTTCTTT,CATLGQGGNTEAFF
.,.,TRBJ2-3,TRBV9,TGTGCCAGCAGCGCGGAGGTAGCAGATACGCAGTATTTT,CASSAEVADTQYF
.,.,TRBJ1-2,TRBV28,TGTGCCAGCACCTCCCCGGGGGTGCACTATGGCTACACCTTC,CASTSPGVHYGYTF
.,.,TRBJ2-7,TRBV29-1,TGCAGCACCCTCGGGGACAACTACGAGCAGTACTTC,CSTLGDNYEQYF
.,TRBD2,TRBJ2-1,TRBV9,TGTGCCAGCAGCGCGGGACTAGCGGGAGGGCACACTCAGTTCTTC,CASSAGLAGGHTQFF
once,.,TRBJ1-6,TRBV6-1,TGTGCCAGCATCCCAGGGATCAATTCACCCCTCCACTTT,CASIPGINSPLHF
once,TRBD1,TRBJ2-7,TRBV27,TGTGCCAGCAGTTTTGGGGACAGTCTCTACGAGCAGTACTTC,CASSFGDSLYEQYF
.,.,TRBJ1-4,TRBV18,TGTGCCAGCTCACCGACAGGAAGTGAGGAAAAACTGTTTTTT,CASSPTGSEEKLFF
.,.,TRBJ1-4,TRBV30,TGTGCCGGGGGTGGGGTATGGGCACCAACTAATGAAAAACTGTTTTTT,CAGGGVWAPTNEKLFF
.,TRBD1,TRBJ2-2,TRBV5-1,TGCGCCAGCAAATTCGGACAGGGAGCCGGGGAGCTGTTTTTT,CASKFGQGAGELFF
.,TRBD2,TRBJ2-2,TRBV28,TGTGCCAGCAGTCCACTAGCGGGAGGGGTCGGGGAGCTGTTTTTT,CASSPLAGGVGELFF
.,.,TRBJ2-7,TRBV25-1,TGTGCCAGCCGTTCGGGAAAACTAGCTCCTCGTTTGCGCGACGAGCAGTACTTC,CASRSGKLAPRLRDEQYF
.,.,TRBJ1-2,TRBV20-1,TGCAGTGCTAGACAGGCTTCCCTGACCTTC,CSARQASLTF
.,TRBD1,TRBJ1-2,TRBV28,TGTGCCAGCAGTTTCGTACTGGGGGACAGGAGGGCGGATGGCTACACCTTC,CASSFVLGDRRADGYTF
.,.,TRBJ1-1,TRBV20-1,TGCAGTGCTAATGGCCCCCCCGGGGCTTTCTTT,CSANGPPGAFF
.,.,TRBJ2-7,TRBV28,TGTGCCAGCAATTCGGGGGGCGGGCCGAGCTCCTACGAGCAGTACTTC,CASNSGGGPSSYEQYF
once,TRBD2,TRBJ2-1,TRBV7-8,TGTGCCAGCAGCGATAGCGGGACCTACAATGAGCAGTTCTTC,CASSDSGTYNEQFF
.,.,TRBJ2-3,TRBV6-5,TGTGCCAGCAGGTTCCAGCGGCACACAGATACGCAGTATTTT,CASRFQRHTDTQYF
few,TRBD1,TRBJ2-1,TRBV5-1,TGCGCCAGCAGCTTAAGTCACAGGGGATATAGCAATGAGCAGTTCTTC,CASSLSHRGYSNEQFF
few,TRBD1,TRBJ2-7,TRBV5-1,TGCGCCAGCAGCTTGGGGGACAGGTCCGGGGAGCAGTACTTC,CASSLGDRSGEQYF
few,TRBD1,TRBJ1-2,TRBV4-1,TGCGCCAGCAGCCCTCGGACAGGGGATAATGGCTACACCTTC,CASSPRTGDNGYTF
few,TRBD1,TRBJ2-7,TRBV7-8,TGTGCCAGCAGCTTGACAGGGGTAGACAACTACGAGCAGTACTTC,CASSLTGVDNYEQYF
.,.,TRBJ1-1,TRBV5-8,TGTGCCAGCAGCCTCGAACCAGGGGAAGGGGAAGCTTTCTTT,CASSLEPGEGEAFF
.,TRBD1,TRBJ1-1,TRBV15,TGTGCCACCAGCAGAGGCGGGACAGGAGACTTTGAAGCTTTCTTT,CATSRGGTGDFEAFF
few,TRBD2,TRBJ2-1,TRBV29-1,TGCAGCGTTTTGGCTAGCGGCAAAAATGAGCAGTTCTTC,CSVLASGKNEQFF
few,.,TRBJ1-1,TRBV2,TGTGCCAGCAAAGCGGTGGTTGAAGCTTTCTTT,CASKAVVEAFF
.,.,TRBJ1-1,TRBV4-3,TGCGCCAGCAGCCAAGACGATATCGGGGGCACTGAAGCTTTCTTT,CASSQDDIGGTEAFF
.,.,TRBJ1-5,TRBV28,TGTGCCAGCAGTCCTCCGTCGTCTGGGGGGTATAGCAATCAGCCCCAGCATTTT,CASSPPSSGGYSNQPQHF
.,TRBD2,TRBJ2-1,TRBV7-2,TGTGCCAGCAGCTTAGAGGGACTAGCGACCACCAATGAGCAGTTCTTC,CASSLEGLATTNEQFF
few,.,TRBJ1-2,TRBV11-2,TGTGCCAGCAGCCGGACAGACTCTAACTATGGCTACACCTTC,CASSRTDSNYGYTF
.,TRBD1,TRBJ2-7,TRBV5-1,TGCGCCAGCAGCTACATCCCGGGACAGGGGCCCCTAAGGTACTTC,CASSYIPGQGPLRYF
.,.,TRBJ1-6,TRBV6-5,TGTGCCAGCAGGACCGGGACTGATAATTCACCCCTCCACTTT,CASRTGTDNSPLHF
.,.,TRBJ1-5,TRBV6-1,TGTGCCAGCAGTGATGCTAGGCTCAGGGGACGTCAGCCCCAGCATTTT,CASSDARLRGRQPQHF
.,TRBD1,TRBJ1-5,TRBV6-5,TGTGCCAGCAGTTACTCGGGGACAGAACAGCCCCAGCATTTT,CASSYSGTEQPQHF
few,TRBD1,TRBJ2-1,TRBV5-6,TGTGCCAGCAGCTTGATCACAGGGGGTGGCGAGCAGTTCTTC,CASSLITGGGEQFF